The clone carrying this TCR beta chain was seen many times. The antigen is unknown. Per the germline V gene, CDR1 is MNHEY and CDR2 is SVGAGI. The CDR3 is 13 amino acids. V lost 4 bases to trimming and J lost 9 bases, with 13 bases between them. Specified time point: newly diagnosed GD, antithyroid drugs for less than 3 months. Construction of the TCR library relied on RNA isolated from PBMCs. The patients included were those that came from an endocrinology department in Xi'an, China. Combining iRepertoire HTBI primers with Arm-PCR of CDR3 regions, the authors built TCR beta libraries. TCRdb fed the multiplex PCR reads into MiXCR, producing one record per CDR3 protein. This table holds approximately 400,000 distinct CDR3 sequences, 10% to 15% found once. The data belong to a study of regulatory T cells in long-lasting Graves disease. The study's findings and limits: Repertoires from persistent disease leaned toward TRBV28, TRBJ1-2 and TRBJ2-5.

The sample was also reused in another study, on T cells in Graves' hyperthyroidism and ophthalmopathy. Turning to that study: Also found in blood were most expanded thyroid clonotypes above 0.001. Through a model of 13 V-J features, ophthalmopathy was separated from stable hyperthyroidism.

Sequencing used peripheral blood mononuclear cells (PBMCs), obtained at new diagnosis, from a patient treated with antithyroid drugs. This TCR came from a woman aged 18 to 35 with Graves disease. The chain combines TRBV6-5 with TRBJ2-1; D may be TRBD1 (7 bases). This chain's CDR3 is CASSFRQGGEQFF. The CDR3 nucleotides are TGTGCCAGCAGTTTCCGACAGGGAGGTGAGCAGTTCTTC.